This TCR beta chain came from a study of T cell changes during pregnancy in multiple sclerosis. The method was immunoSEQ multiplex PCR; TCRdb's version includes in-frame clones alone and lacks a portion of them. The table includes 25,000 to 35,000 clones, roughly 90% detected once. This TCR came from a female donor with multiple sclerosis, enrolled in a pregnancy study. The specimen was CD8+ T cells from peripheral blood mononuclear cells, collected before pregnancy.

The CDR3 here is CASSSFQETQYF. For the CDR3, the DNA is TGTGCCAGCAGTTCGTTCCAAGAGACCCAGTACTTC. The V gene is TRBV28, the J gene TRBJ2-5, with D uncertain. Germline V gene sequence: CDR1 MDHEN, CDR2 SYDVKM. The CDR3 spans 12 residues. Trimming removed 4 bases from V and 1 base from J, with 4 bases in between. Together with reference TRBV28 and TRBJ2-5, the CDR3 gives the full variable domain: DVKVTQSSRYLVKRTGEKVFLECVQDMDHENMFWYRQDPGLGLRLIYFSYDVKMKEKGDIPEGYSVSREKKERFSLILESASTNQTSMYLCASSSFQETQYFGPGTRLLVL.